The 9 T cell receptor beta chains listed next were all sequenced from one sample in a study of T cell responses to AZD1222 COVID-19 vaccine. Sequencing was performed with immunoSEQ multiplex PCR; in TCRdb, only in-frame clones are kept and a portion is missing. The sample lists 150,000 to 200,000 clones; around 88% were seen once. The starting material was peripheral blood, obtained 28 days after the second AZD1222 dose. These TCRs come from an adult who received the AZD1222 COVID-19 vaccine.

This clone has more than one count but fewer than ten. The V call is TRBV7-8, the J call TRBJ2-1; tentative D call: TRBD2 (6 bases). The CDR3 is made up of 16 amino acids. Germline-derived CDR1 and CDR2 are SGHVS and FQNEAQ. V was clipped by 5 bases and J by 2 bases, with 16 bases between them. CDR3 protein: CASSPGAGPAYNEQFF. CDR3 DNA: TGTGCCAGCAGCCCCGGTGCGGGGCCTGCCTACAATGAGCAGTTCTTC.

The chain employs TRBV21-1 and TRBJ1-1. TRBV21-1 has pseudogene status. This CDR3 has 17 amino acids. CDR3 protein: CASSKRVPMERNTEAFF. DNA of the CDR3: TGTGCCAGCAGCAAAAGGGTACCCATGGAGAGGAACACTGAAGCTTTCTTT.

The chain uses TRBV25-1 and TRBJ2-7; D unresolved. The CDR3 is 12 amino acids. V was trimmed by 4 bases and J by 0 bases, leaving 4 bases between them. From germline, CDR1 is MGHDK and CDR2 SYGVNS. CDR3 amino acids: CASSGTSYEQYF. CDR3 nucleotide sequence: TGTGCCAGCAGTGGCACCTCCTACGAGCAGTACTTC.

The chain carries TRBV4-3 and TRBJ2-7, with D perhaps assigned TRBD1 or TRBD2 (5 bases each). Germline loops: CDR1 LGHNA, CDR2 YSLEER. V was pared by 3 bases and J by 3 bases, with 18 bases between. This CDR3 contains 16 residues. Here the CDR3 reads CASSQVLGTNYYEQYF. The CDR3 DNA reads as TGCGCCAGCAGCCAGGTGCTCGGGACGAACTACTACGAGCAGTACTTC.

The chain carries TRBV21-1 and TRBJ2-1. TRBV21-1 is noted as a pseudogene. There are 9 residues in the CDR3. The CDR3 spells CARSSPPFF. The CDR3 DNA follows: TGTGCCAGAAGCAGCCCGCCGTTCTTC.

The rearrangement links TRBV5-1 to TRBJ2-1; the D is unclear. CDR3 length equals 16 residues. The germline CDR1 and CDR2 sequences are SGHRS and YFSETQ. Trimming removed 0 bases at V and 0 bases at J, with 10 bases between. CDR3 in amino acids: CASSLGGRSSYNEQFF. For the CDR3, the DNA is TGCGCCAGCAGCTTGGGAGGTAGGAGCTCCTACAATGAGCAGTTCTTC. The whole variable domain, filled in from reference TRBV5-1 and TRBJ2-1, reads KAGVTQTPRYLIKTRGQQVTLSCSPISGHRSVSWYQQTPGQGLQFLFEYFSETQRNKGNFPGRFSGRQFSNSRSEMNVSTLELGDSALYLCASSLGGRSSYNEQFFGPGTRLTVL.

V usage is TRBV7-8 and J usage is TRBJ1-4; D uncertain. The V gene lost 5 bases and the J gene lost 8 bases, with 15 bases spanning the gap. The germline V gene has CDR1 SGHVS and CDR2 FQNEAQ. The CDR3 contains 14 residues. The CDR3 here is CASSLDGVSEKLFF. DNA for the CDR3: TGTGCCAGCAGCCTCGATGGGGTCTCCGAAAAACTGTTTTTT.

This chain links TRBV18 with TRBJ1-6; D might be TRBD1 (6 bases). V shed 2 bases and J shed 8 bases, with 13 bases lying between them. Per the germline V gene, CDR1 is KGHSH and CDR2 is LQKENI. The CDR3 totals 15 residues. In nucleotides, the CDR3 is TGTGCCAGCTCACCAGGGGGGGGCGCGGATTCACCCCTCCACTTT. Amino acid sequence: CASSPGGGADSPLHF.

This clone was detected a few times. The chain employs TRBV10-3 and TRBJ2-7; 7 positions agree with TRBD1. This CDR3 comprises 14 residues. Germline assignment: CDR1 ENHRY and CDR2 SYGVKD. J was trimmed by 0 bases and V by 8 bases; bases with no gene match: 7. Written as DNA, the CDR3 is TGTGCCATCGGACCGGGACAGAGCTCCTACGAGCAGTACTTC. Translating it yields CAIGPGQSSYEQYF.